This TCR beta chain was found in a study of blood T cell repertoires in COVID-19. In the study overall: Some COVID-19 samples were acute and others convalescent; all came from the United States, Italy and Spain.

Assay used: immunoSEQ multiplex PCR; TCRdb lists only in-frame clones, some missing. The table includes about 490,000 clones, 80% to 90% detected once. The V gene end was trimmed by 3 bases and the J gene end by 8 bases; junction bases not matched to a gene: 6. Germline V gene data show CDR1 as SGHDN and CDR2 as FVKESK. The CDR3 spans 13 residues. The sequence derives from a human donor in a cohort sampled during active COVID-19. V usage is TRBV14 and J usage is TRBJ1-1; 7 bases map to TRBD1. Sequencing was done on a sample of peripheral blood. The CDR3 reads CASSQTGTEEAFF. The CDR3 DNA reads TGTGCCAGCAGCCAGACCGGGACAGAAGAAGCTTTCTTT.